The source of this T cell receptor beta chain is a study of shared clonotypes between healthy human individuals. Healthy HIV-negative adults without recent acute infections or vaccinations served as donors. The germline V gene has CDR1 SGHTA and CDR2 FQGNSA. The CDR3 extends over 15 amino acids. Trimming took 2 bases from V and 1 from J, leaving 11 bases between them. Sequencing was performed with immunoSEQ multiplex PCR; in TCRdb, only in-frame clones are kept and a portion is missing. The sample consists of more than 2 million clones, around 95% of them appearing once. The sequencing input was naive CD4+ T cells sorted from blood. Subset described: CD45RA+ positively selected. The receptor comes from a young man in good health. This chain joins TRBV7-2 and TRBJ1-1, with D possibly TRBD1 on 5 matching bases. This chain's CDR3 is CASSLSTVRNTEAFF. DNA of the CDR3: TGTGCCAGCAGCTTATCGACAGTTCGGAACACTGAAGCTTTCTTT. Based on the CDR3 plus reference TRBV7-2 and TRBJ1-1, the full variable domain is GAGVSQSPSNKVTEKGKDVELRCDPISGHTALYWYRQSLGQGLEFLIYFQGNSAPDKSGLPSDRFSAERTGGSVSTLTIQRTQQEDSAVYLCASSLSTVRNTEAFFGQGTRLTVV.